Each of the 26 T cell receptor beta chains below was sequenced from the same sample in a study of cytomegalovirus exposure and HLA in healthy donors. Both 60 Vbeta primers and 13 Jbeta primers went into the PCR. Produced via immunoSEQ multiplex PCR; TCRdb's table is partial and in-frame only. Of some 32,000 clones in the sample, approximately 87% were seen once. Sequencing input: PBMCs. These receptors originate from a boy under 18 in good health and CMV-seronegative.

This chain links TRBV5-3 with TRBJ1-6; D is possibly TRBD1 (5 bases). TRBV5-3 is flagged as an ORF with uncertain function. The CDR3 is 15 amino acids. Trimming cost V 1 base and J 6 bases, with 11 bases left between them. The CDR3 sequence: CARSLIGHTNSPLHF. For the CDR3, the DNA is TGTGCCAGAAGCTTGATCGGACACACTAATTCACCCCTCCACTTT.

The V gene is TRBV11-2, the J gene TRBJ1-4, with no clear D. Germline V lookup: CDR1 SGHAT, CDR2 FQNNGV. This CDR3 region has 16 residues. V was shortened by 7 bases and J by 5 bases, with 20 bases between the two germline ends. CDR3 nucleotide sequence: TGTGCCAGCACCTTCCTAGTAGACGGAGGAAATGAAAAACTGTTTTTT. Translated: CASTFLVDGGNEKLFF.

V is TRBV2 and J is TRBJ1-4, with D tentatively TRBD1 (6 bases). The germline V gene encodes CDR1 SNHLY and CDR2 FYNNEI. The CDR3 extends over 16 amino acids. V was cut by 6 bases and J by 3 bases, with 17 bases left in between. The CDR3 DNA follows: TGTGCCAGCAGGCGCACAGGGCCAGGGGCTAATGAAAAACTGTTTTTT. Amino acid sequence: CASRRTGPGANEKLFF. Filled out from reference TRBV2 and TRBJ1-4, the complete variable domain reads EPEVTQTPSHQVTQMGQEVILRCVPISNHLYFYWYRQILGQKVEFLVSFYNNEISEKSEIFDDQFSVERPDGSNFTLKIRSTKLEDSAMYFCASRRTGPGANEKLFFGSGTQLSVL.

The genes are TRBV5-5 and TRBJ2-7; 8 nucleotides agree with TRBD2. This CDR3 contains 15 residues. The J segment lost 2 bases and the V segment lost 2 bases, leaving 6 bases of the junction unmatched. The germline CDR1 and CDR2 sequences are SGHKS and YYEKEE (reference sequence). CDR3 sequence reads: CASSFGSGVTYEQYF. The CDR3 DNA follows: TGTGCCAGCAGCTTCGGTAGCGGGGTCACCTACGAGCAGTACTTC. The full variable domain, completed using reference TRBV5-5 and TRBJ2-7, is DAGVTQSPTHLIKTRGQQVTLRCSPISGHKSVSWYQQVLGQGPQFIFQYYEKEERGRGNFPDRFSARQFPNYSSELNVNALLLGDSALYLCASSFGSGVTYEQYFGPGTRLTVT.

The chain couples TRBV9 to TRBJ1-4; the D is unclear. The CDR3 runs to 16 residues. Germline CDR1 and CDR2: SGDLS and YYNGEE. The V end was cut by 4 bases, the J end by 0 bases, with 13 bases between. The CDR3 nucleotides are TGTGCCAGCAGCCACCAGGCGGGTGCAACTAATGAAAAACTGTTTTTT. Residues: CASSHQAGATNEKLFF.

This rearrangement joins TRBV9 to TRBJ1-6, with TRBD1 identical over 7 bases. With V trimmed by 3 bases and J by 7 bases, 16 bases remained unmatched. In germline, CDR1 is SGDLS, CDR2 YYNGEE. The CDR3 is 18 residues long. The CDR3 spells CASSEWNSPDRANSPLHF. Here the CDR3 DNA reads TGTGCCAGCAGCGAATGGAATTCCCCAGACAGGGCGAATTCACCCCTCCACTTT.

CDR3 coding DNA: TGTGCCAGCAGCCCGAGTGTTTCGGGTAGCGGGACCTACAATGAGCAGTTCTTC. The encoded protein is CASSPSVSGSGTYNEQFF. The chain carries TRBV7-6 and TRBJ2-1; 8 bases map to TRBD2. Trimming at V came to 5 bases and at J to 2 bases, leaving 14 bases not matched to a gene. Germline V CDR1 and CDR2: SGHVS, FNYEAQ. CDR3 length equals 18 residues.

Only one count was recorded for this clone. The chain uses TRBV18 and TRBJ2-5, with D perhaps TRBD1 (5 bases). CDR1 and CDR2 (germline): KGHSH, LQKENI. There are 13 residues in the CDR3. With 2 bases removed from V and 4 bases from J, the gap between germline ends came to 8 bases. Here the CDR3 DNA reads TGTGCCAGCTCACCAAGAGACAGAGAGACCCAGTACTTC. Its protein product is CASSPRDRETQYF.

This clone is a singleton in its sample. V and J are TRBV29-1 and TRBJ2-2; TRBD1 agrees at 8 bases. V shed 0 bases and J 7 bases; nucleotides not matched to a gene: 10. Per germline, CDR1 SQVTM and CDR2 ANQGSEA. This CDR3 is built from 16 residues. The CDR3 region is CSVEDKQGAKVGELFF. The CDR3 DNA is TGCAGCGTTGAAGATAAGCAGGGGGCTAAGGTCGGGGAGCTGTTTTTT.

This chain links TRBV28 with TRBJ2-7; possible D gene TRBD2, 6 bases. Germline-derived CDR1 and CDR2 are MDHEN and SYDVKM. The length of the CDR3 is 15 residues. Between the trimmed V and J ends, which lost 7 bases and 3 bases, there was a span of 19 bases. The chain's CDR3 is CASNSGAAFSYEQYF. The CDR3 DNA is TGTGCCAGCAATTCGGGAGCGGCATTTAGCTACGAGCAGTACTTC.

The gene calls are TRBV28 and TRBJ2-2; possible D gene TRBD1, 5 bases. There are 17 residues in the CDR3. Trimming pared 2 bases from V and 2 bases from J, leaving 15 bases between. Per the germline V gene, CDR1 is MDHEN and CDR2 is SYDVKM. CDR3 bases: TGTGCCAGCAGTTTACAGGGTCTGTTTCTTAACACCGGGGAGCTGTTTTTT. This gives the protein CASSLQGLFLNTGELFF.

The gene calls are TRBV2 and TRBJ1-1; 12 nucleotides line up with TRBD1. Trimming cost V 6 bases and J 3 bases; bases outside gene matches: 2. The CDR3 runs 14 residues. Germline assignment: CDR1 SNHLY and CDR2 FYNNEI. The CDR3 bases are TGTGCCAGCAGGGGACAGGGGGCTTACACTGAAGCTTTCTTT. It is translated as CASRGQGAYTEAFF.

This clone was found once. CDR3 nucleotide sequence: TGTGCCAGTAGTATCTCGGGTGCTGGAAACACCATATATTTT. This gives the protein CASSISGAGNTIYF. The chain couples TRBV19 to TRBJ1-3; D is undetermined. Germline CDR1 and CDR2: LNHDA and SQIVND (reference sequence). V dropped 3 bases and J dropped 2 bases, with 8 bases sitting between them. The CDR3 is 14 amino acids.

This rearrangement joins TRBV11-3 to TRBJ2-1; TRBD1 matches 12 bases. Germline V gene lookup returns CDR1 SGHNT and CDR2 YENEEA. V trimming: 5 bases; J trimming: 0 bases; junction bases outside the gene matches: 5. This CDR3 has 17 residues. As DNA, the CDR3 is TGTGCCAGCAGCGGGACAGGGGGCAAGGGCTCCTACAATGAGCAGTTCTTC. It yields the protein CASSGTGGKGSYNEQFF.

This clone was picked up one time. The V call is TRBV6-1, the J call TRBJ2-7, with 8 bases aligning to TRBD1. The CDR3 totals 14 residues. Germline V gives CDR1 MNHNS, CDR2 SASEGT. Unmatched junction bases numbered 5, after V lost 6 bases and J lost 1 base. CDR3 sequence: CASRGTGLSYEQYF. In DNA form, the CDR3 reads TGTGCCAGCAGGGGGACAGGCCTTTCCTACGAGCAGTACTTC.

This chain connects TRBV19 to TRBJ2-2; D gene uncertain. This CDR3 has 15 residues. V lost 8 bases to trimming and J lost 4 bases, with 17 bases between them. Per germline, CDR1 LNHDA and CDR2 SQIVND (reference sequence). The CDR3: CASLGQRMGTGELFF. DNA of the CDR3: TGTGCCAGTCTTGGGCAACGGATGGGCACCGGGGAGCTGTTTTTT.

J is TRBJ2-7 and V is TRBV5-1; 8 bases match TRBD1. This CDR3 has 16 amino acids. Losses at the gene ends were 5 bases for V and 4 bases for J; bases not matched to a gene: 14. CDR1 and CDR2 from the germline V gene are SGHRS and YFSETQ. The CDR3 spells CASSPTGGPPWYEQYF. The CDR3 DNA reads as TGCGCCAGCAGTCCAACAGGGGGACCCCCCTGGTACGAGCAGTACTTC.

J is TRBJ1-2 and V is TRBV11-2; TRBD1 might be the D (5 bases). The CDR3 has 13 amino acids. CDR1 is SGHAT, CDR2 FQNNGV, per germline. The V end was cut by 4 bases, the J end by 8 bases, with 14 bases between. The CDR3, as DNA: TGTGCCAGCAGCTCCCTTTCGGGGGTCGGCTACACCTTC. It codes for CASSSLSGVGYTF.

The chain carries TRBV7-9 and TRBJ1-6; 7 bases are a match to TRBD1. Germline CDR1 is SEHNR and CDR2 is FQNEAQ (reference sequence). V was clipped by 8 bases and J by 11 bases; unmatched bases: 9. The CDR3 spans 13 residues. The CDR3 DNA is TGTGCCAGCCGGGGTGGGGACAGAGCACCCCTCCACTTT. The encoded protein is CASRGGDRAPLHF.

The rearrangement uses TRBV5-4 and TRBJ2-5; 8 positions agree with TRBD2. V gave up 3 bases and J gave up 5 bases; unmatched junction bases: 15. The CDR3 has 17 residues. CDR1 is SGHNT, CDR2 YYREEE, per germline (reference sequence). The CDR3 sequence is CASSSPPGGAGSETQYF. CDR3 nucleotide sequence: TGTGCCAGCAGCTCCCCCCCCGGGGGGGCCGGCAGCGAGACCCAGTACTTC. The full variable domain, its missing parts supplied by reference TRBV5-4 and TRBJ2-5, is ETGVTQSPTHLIKTRGQQVTLRCSSQSGHNTVSWYQQALGQGPQFIFQYYREEENGRGNFPPRFSGLQFPNYSSELNVNALELDDSALYLCASSSPPGGAGSETQYFGPGTRLLVL.

The CDR3 DNA reads TGTGCCAGCAGCCAGAAACAGGGAGCTAACTATGGCTACACCTTC. Encoded protein: CASSQKQGANYGYTF. V is TRBV5-4 and J is TRBJ1-2; D perhaps matches TRBD1 (6 bases). The CDR3 extends over 15 amino acids. CDR1 and CDR2 (germline): SGHNT, YYREEE (reference sequence). V shed 4 bases and J shed 0 bases, with 13 bases lying between them.

The chain joins TRBV13 to TRBJ2-7, with TRBD2 identical over 7 bases. This CDR3 is 14 amino acids long. J gave up 2 bases and V 0 bases, and 1 base lay outside the gene matches. Germline CDR1 and CDR2: PRHDT and FYEKMQ (reference sequence). CDR3 nucleotide sequence: TGTGCCAGCAGCTTAGGTCGGGGGGCCTACGAGCAGTACTTC. Amino acid sequence: CASSLGRGAYEQYF.

The table lists this clone with a count of one. V gene TRBV7-5 combines with J gene TRBJ1-5; the D call TRBD1 from the table was never checked on the DNA. TRBV7-5 counts as a pseudogene. The CDR3 runs to 14 residues. CDR3 residues: CVRSLGDREAPQHF. CDR3 nucleotide sequence: TGTGTCAGAAGCTTAGGGGACAGGGAGGCACCCCAGCATTTT.

J is TRBJ1-4 and V is TRBV13, with D possibly being TRBD1 (6 bases). CDR3 length: 17 amino acids. The germline gives CDR1 PRHDT, CDR2 FYEKMQ (reference sequence). Trimming shortened V by 4 bases and J by 0 bases, and 15 bases separated the two germline ends. CDR3 DNA: TGTGCCAGCAGCTCCGGACAGCGAGATGCAACTAATGAAAAACTGTTTTTT. Its protein is CASSSGQRDATNEKLFF.

The rearrangement joins TRBV4-2 to TRBJ2-7; 9 nucleotides line up with TRBD2. This CDR3 is built from 15 residues. V trimming: 0 bases; J trimming: 2 bases; junction bases outside the gene matches: 2. Germline lookup yields CDR1 LGHNA and CDR2 YNFKEQ. The CDR3 sequence: CASSQDRGGAYEQYF. The CDR3 bases are TGTGCCAGCAGCCAAGATCGCGGGGGGGCCTACGAGCAGTACTTC.

The V gene is TRBV27, the J gene TRBJ1-2; TRBD1 agrees at 9 bases. With V trimmed by 5 bases and J by 5 bases, 6 bases remained unmatched. The length of the CDR3 is 14 residues. Per germline, CDR1 MNHEY and CDR2 SMNVEV (reference sequence). The CDR3, as DNA: TGTGCCAGCAGTATCACGGGACAGGGATATGGCTACACCTTC. Translating gives CASSITGQGYGYTF.